This T cell receptor beta chain stems from a study of beta chain features in type 1 diabetes. Study-wide results and limits: Shorter TCRB CDR3s, moderately but significantly so, marked every one of the four CD4+ subsets in Type 1 diabetes patients.

Between the trimmed V and J ends, which lost 0 bases and 5 bases, there was a span of 5 bases. Per germline, CDR1 SGHRS and CDR2 YFSETQ. The CDR3 has 12 residues. As every portion of the isolated RNA was reverse transcribed, the sequencing read expressed TCRB transcripts. Produced via immunoSEQ multiplex PCR; TCRdb's table is partial and in-frame only. The sample lists fewer than 350,000 clones; approximately 15% were seen once. A note on this clone: What it binds is not known. Other DNA sequences from this sample encode an identical CDR3 as well.

Sample: naive CD4+ T cells from blood. This chain joins TRBV5-1 and TRBJ2-5; D gene ambiguous. This sequence originates from a man between 18 and 29 years old with type 1 diabetes. The CDR3 is CASSLVEETQYF. CDR3 coding DNA: TGCGCCAGCAGCTTGGTGGAGGAGACCCAGTACTTC.